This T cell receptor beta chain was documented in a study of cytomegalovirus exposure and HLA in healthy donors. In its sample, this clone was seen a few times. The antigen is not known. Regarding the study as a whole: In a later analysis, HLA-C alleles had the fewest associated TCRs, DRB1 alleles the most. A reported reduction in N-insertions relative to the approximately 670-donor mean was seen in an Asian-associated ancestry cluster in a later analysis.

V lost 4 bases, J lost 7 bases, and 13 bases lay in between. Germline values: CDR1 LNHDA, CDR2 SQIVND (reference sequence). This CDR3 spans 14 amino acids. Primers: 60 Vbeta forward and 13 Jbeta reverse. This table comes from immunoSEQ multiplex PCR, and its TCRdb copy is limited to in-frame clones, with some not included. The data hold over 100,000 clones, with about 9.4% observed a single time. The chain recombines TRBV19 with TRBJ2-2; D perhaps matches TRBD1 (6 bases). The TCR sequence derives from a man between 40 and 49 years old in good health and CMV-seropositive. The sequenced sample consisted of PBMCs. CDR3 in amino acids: CASSTQGRIGELFF. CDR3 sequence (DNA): TGTGCCAGTAGTACACAGGGAAGGATCGGGGAGCTGTTTTTT. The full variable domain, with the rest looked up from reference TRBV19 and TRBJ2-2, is DGGITQSPKYLFRKEGQNVTLSCEQNLNHDAMYWYRQDPGQGLRLIYYSQIVNDFQKGDIAEGYSVSREKKESFPLTVTSAQKNPTAFYLCASSTQGRIGELFFGEGSRLTVL.